The clone carrying this TCR beta chain was picked up many times. This record comes from a study of Graves' ophthalmopathy and Graves' hyperthyroidism. TCR beta CDR3 amplification used RNA transcripts. Scientists carried out first-round RT-PCR using HTBI primers and then a second-round multiplex PCR. TCRdb ran MiXCR on the multiplex PCR reads and lists one entry per CDR3 protein. The table includes some 210,000 distinct CDR3 sequences, under 30% detected once. The origin of this receptor is a man in his fifties or sixties with Graves' ophthalmopathy. The sample consisted of peripheral blood.

The CDR3 sequence is CSVRSSVQETQYF. The DNA of the CDR3 is TGCAGTGTAAGGTCTAGCGTCCAAGAGACCCAGTACTTC. The J gene is TRBJ2-5, the V gene TRBV20-1; possible D gene TRBD2, 6 bases. Germline loops: CDR1 DFQATT, CDR2 SNEGSKA (reference sequence). The CDR3 has 13 residues. Deletions cut 7 bases from V and 1 base from J, with 13 bases between.